A selection of T cell receptor beta chains follows, all from one sample in a study of T cell changes during pregnancy in multiple sclerosis. Sequenced by immunoSEQ multiplex PCR; TCRdb stores in-frame clones only, minus some. This sample yields tens of thousands of clones, of which 93% are seen a single time; around 3% belongs to the top ten. Material: CD8+ T cells from peripheral blood mononuclear cells, obtained in the second trimester of pregnancy. The receptors stem from a female donor with multiple sclerosis, enrolled in a pregnancy study. Each CDR3 is given with its conserved first and last residue. Not all rows give a size; the values are once, few, many and, for expanded clones, a class.

abundance | v_gene | CDR3aa
NA | TRBV19 | CASSMTGDQPQHF
NA | TRBV6-1 | CASSVPGAAMANEKLFF
NA | TRBV2 | CASSGVGLKTQYF
NA | TRBV12-2 | CASRFLGGRASGKLSYEQYF
NA | TRBV4-1 | CASSQDLPAGELFF
NA | TRBV9 | CASSAPGPSGNTIYF
NA | TRBV19 | CARGGLAGGGEQYF
NA | TRBV7-9 | CASSRTSGSPNEQFF
NA | TRBV11-2 | CASSLGPGETLYEQYF
NA | TRBV30 | CAWRATGTSLMDEQFF
NA | TRBV7-9 | CYLTELGGNTIYF
NA | TRBV5-1 | CASQGAGGVYEQYF
NA | TRBV19 | CATKGGQGDTGELFF
NA | TRBV7-8 | CASSEIAGGTGELFF
once | TRBV5-1 | CASSPAGEETQYF
NA | TRBV6-1 | CASSEAPGQGAGELFF
once | TRBV19 | CASSIGLLVSDTQYF
NA | TRBV19 | CASSMSDTGELFF
NA | TRBV28 | CASSLYRGSYTEAFF
NA | TRBV13 | CASSSFNEQFF